The 4 T cell receptor beta chains below all came from one sample that was sequenced in a study of blood T cells in healthy people across ages. PCR was performed a second time for roughly 7 to 11 cycles using a sample-barcoded 5' primer and a J-beta primer mix. TCRdb used MiXCR to reprocess the 5' RACE reads, holding one entry per CDR3 protein. This sample yields 1.2 million to 1.5 million distinct CDR3 sequences, of which around 59% are seen a single time; 5.5% to 8% belongs to the top ten. Sequencing was carried out using blood. The source is a man aged 18-30 years in good health.

The rearrangement links TRBV4-1 to TRBJ1-6; 7 bases agree with TRBD1. The CDR3 is 18 amino acids. Trimming at V came to 0 bases and at J to 7 bases, leaving 12 bases not matched to a gene. CDR1 and CDR2 from the germline V gene are MGHRA and YSYEKL. The CDR3 reads CASSQDPPLTGNNSPLHF. The CDR3, as DNA: TGCGCCAGCAGCCAAGATCCACCCCTGACAGGGAACAATTCACCCCTCCACTTT.

The sample holds a few counts of this clonotype. The V and J genes are TRBV5-1 and TRBJ2-1; TRBD2 agrees at 12 bases. Germline trimming cut 4 bases from V and 5 bases from J; bases unmatched to any gene: 10. CDR1 and CDR2 (germline): SGHRS, YFSETQ. There are 17 residues in the CDR3. CDR3 protein: CASSPRLAGVPDNEQFF. The CDR3 coding sequence is TGCGCCAGCAGCCCTCGACTAGCGGGAGTCCCAGACAATGAGCAGTTCTTC.

The chain carries TRBV20-1 and TRBJ2-5, with D perhaps matching TRBD1 (6 bases). CDR3 size: 12 residues. The germline gives CDR1 DFQATT, CDR2 SNEGSKA (reference sequence). The V end was cut by 6 bases, the J end by 5 bases, with 13 bases between. In DNA form, the CDR3 reads TGCAGTGCAGCAGGGGTAGTGGAGACCCAGTACTTC. It yields the protein CSAAGVVETQYF.

The table lists this clonotype with a few counts. The chain links TRBV4-3 to TRBJ2-7; tentative D call: TRBD1 (6 bases). The end of the DNA is better explained by TRBJ2-5, so the J call may be wrong. CDR1 is LGHNA, CDR2 YSLEER, per germline. The CDR3 sequence is 15 residues long. This chain's CDR3 is CASSHATGQQETQYF. The CDR3 region has the DNA TGCGCCAGCAGCCACGCAACAGGGCAGCAGGAGACCCAGTACTTC.